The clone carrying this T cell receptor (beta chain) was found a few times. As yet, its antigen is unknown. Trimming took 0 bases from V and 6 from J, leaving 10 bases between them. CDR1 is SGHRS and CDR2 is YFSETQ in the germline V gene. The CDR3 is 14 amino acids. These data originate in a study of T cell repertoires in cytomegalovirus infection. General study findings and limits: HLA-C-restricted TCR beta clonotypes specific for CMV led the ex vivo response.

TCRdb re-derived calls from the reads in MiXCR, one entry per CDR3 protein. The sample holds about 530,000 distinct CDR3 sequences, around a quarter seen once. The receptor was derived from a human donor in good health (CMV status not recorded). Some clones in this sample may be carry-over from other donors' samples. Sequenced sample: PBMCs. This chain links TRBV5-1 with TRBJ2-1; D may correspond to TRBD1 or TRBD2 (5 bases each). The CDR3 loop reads CASSLVEGLNEQFF. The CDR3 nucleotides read TGCGCCAGCAGCTTGGTCGAGGGGCTCAATGAGCAGTTCTTC.